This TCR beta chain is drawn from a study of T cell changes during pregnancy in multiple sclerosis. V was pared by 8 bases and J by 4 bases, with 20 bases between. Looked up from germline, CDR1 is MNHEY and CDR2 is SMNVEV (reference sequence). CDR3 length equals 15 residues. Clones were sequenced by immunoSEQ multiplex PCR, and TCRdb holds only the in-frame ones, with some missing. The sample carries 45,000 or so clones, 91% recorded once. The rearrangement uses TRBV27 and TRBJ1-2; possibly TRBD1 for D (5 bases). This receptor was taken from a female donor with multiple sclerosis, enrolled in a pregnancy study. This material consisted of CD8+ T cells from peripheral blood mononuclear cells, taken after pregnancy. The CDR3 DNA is TGTGCCAGCGCCGGGGAGGGGAGGACTGGCTATGGCTACACCTTC. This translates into CASAGEGRTGYGYTF.